The clone carrying this T cell receptor beta chain was counted once. Its target is not known. TCRdb's copy holds only in-frame clones and misses some; the assay was immunoSEQ multiplex PCR. The repertoire has more than 95,000 clones, around nine tenths of them found once; the top ten carry roughly 4%. The CDR3 covers 14 residues. Germline CDR1 DFQATT, CDR2 SNEGSKA (reference sequence). V was pared by 4 bases and J by 5 bases, with 9 bases of the junction left unmatched. The data derive from a study of T cell responses to AZD1222 COVID-19 vaccine. General study points: Close to half of all spike-specific TCRs reportedly target regions of the variants that are unmutated. Donors were mostly white British, more females; clonal diversity possibly underestimated.

This rearrangement joins TRBV20-1 to TRBJ2-3; 7 bases map to TRBD2. The origin of this receptor is an adult who received the AZD1222 COVID-19 vaccine. The sequencing used peripheral blood, collected 28 days after the second AZD1222 dose. The CDR3 protein is CSAIDKRDKDTQYF. The CDR3 DNA follows: TGCAGTGCTATTGACAAGCGGGATAAAGATACGCAGTATTTT.